The rows below give T cell receptor beta chains drawn from one sample of a study of T cell repertoires in cytomegalovirus infection. One entry per CDR3 protein results from TCRdb running MiXCR on the reads. The data hold some 300,000 distinct CDR3 sequences, with 15% to 20% observed a single time. The material sequenced was PBMCs. The receptors originated from a human donor in good health (CMV status not recorded). Some clones in this sample may be carry-over from other donors' samples. CDR3s include the opening cysteine and the closing phenylalanine or tryptophan. A D gene is named only where the DNA matches it firmly.

V gene: TRBV4-2; D gene: TRBD1; J gene: TRBJ1-5; CDR3 protein: CASSQVAVTGTENARGNQPQHF
V gene: TRBV11-1; D gene: .; J gene: TRBJ2-1; CDR3 protein: CASSSFAGLTYNEQFF
V gene: TRBV12-3/TRBV12-4; D gene: .; J gene: TRBJ2-3; CDR3 protein: CASSSTIGTDTQYF
V gene: TRBV15; D gene: TRBD2; J gene: TRBJ2-5; CDR3 protein: CATSRDPGGETQYF
V gene: TRBV28; D gene: TRBD1; J gene: TRBJ1-2; CDR3 protein: CASSLSDRGYGYTF
V gene: TRBV18; D gene: .; J gene: TRBJ1-1; CDR3 protein: CASSIQGGNNAEAFF
V gene: TRBV6-5; D gene: .; J gene: TRBJ2-2; CDR3 protein: CASSALRNTGELFF
V gene: TRBV20-1; D gene: .; J gene: TRBJ2-3; CDR3 protein: CSARRGGTDTQYF
V gene: TRBV7-2; D gene: TRBD2; J gene: TRBJ2-3; CDR3 protein: CASSLGLAGITQYF
V gene: TRBV7-6; D gene: TRBD2; J gene: TRBJ2-2; CDR3 protein: CASSPRLAGMWELFF
V gene: TRBV6-2/TRBV6-3; D gene: .; J gene: TRBJ1-2; CDR3 protein: CASSYSTSTAIYYGYTF
V gene: TRBV6-1; D gene: .; J gene: TRBJ2-5; CDR3 protein: CASSESAYMGVETQYF
V gene: TRBV7-3; D gene: .; J gene: TRBJ1-6; CDR3 protein: CASSLAQGTSPLHF
V gene: TRBV5-1; D gene: TRBD2; J gene: TRBJ2-3; CDR3 protein: CASSSRLAGVVTIWYF
V gene: TRBV7-2; D gene: TRBD2; J gene: TRBJ2-3; CDR3 protein: CASSFAPRGRADTQYF
V gene: TRBV12-3/TRBV12-4; D gene: TRBD1; J gene: TRBJ2-7; CDR3 protein: CASSQGTGYEQYF
V gene: TRBV28; D gene: .; J gene: TRBJ2-1; CDR3 protein: CASSSTQTLNEQFF
V gene: TRBV27; D gene: .; J gene: TRBJ1-2; CDR3 protein: CASSLWPPRGVVYGYTF
V gene: TRBV20-1; D gene: .; J gene: TRBJ2-7; CDR3 protein: CSALEGGGARAYEQYF
V gene: TRBV7-6; D gene: TRBD1; J gene: TRBJ1-1; CDR3 protein: CASSLGQGPGTEAFF
V gene: TRBV28; D gene: TRBD2; J gene: TRBJ2-5; CDR3 protein: CASSLWIAGEKETQYF
V gene: TRBV28; D gene: TRBD1; J gene: TRBJ1-1; CDR3 protein: CASSSPDRTDTEAFF
V gene: TRBV4-1; D gene: TRBD2; J gene: TRBJ2-1; CDR3 protein: CASSSPSGGVNNEQFF
V gene: TRBV2; D gene: TRBD1; J gene: TRBJ2-6; CDR3 protein: CASGTGVPGANVLTF
V gene: TRBV7-2; D gene: .; J gene: TRBJ1-5; CDR3 protein: CASSPGQLLPQHF
V gene: TRBV12-3/TRBV12-4; D gene: TRBD1; J gene: TRBJ2-7; CDR3 protein: CASSRGQGMGYEQYF